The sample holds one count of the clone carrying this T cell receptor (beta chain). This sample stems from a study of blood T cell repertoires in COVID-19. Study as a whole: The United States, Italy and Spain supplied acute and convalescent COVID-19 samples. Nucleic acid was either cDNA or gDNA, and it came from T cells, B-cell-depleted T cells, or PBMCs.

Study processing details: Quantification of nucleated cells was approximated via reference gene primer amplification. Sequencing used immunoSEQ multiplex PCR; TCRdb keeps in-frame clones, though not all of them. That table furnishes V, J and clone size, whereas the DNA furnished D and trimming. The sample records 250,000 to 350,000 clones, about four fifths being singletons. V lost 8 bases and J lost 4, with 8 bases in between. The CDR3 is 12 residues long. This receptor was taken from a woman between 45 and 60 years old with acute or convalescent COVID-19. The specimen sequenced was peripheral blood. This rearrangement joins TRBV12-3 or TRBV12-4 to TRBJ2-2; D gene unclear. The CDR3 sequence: CASLKLTGELFF. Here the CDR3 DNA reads TGTGCCAGCCTTAAGCTCACCGGGGAGCTGTTTTTT.